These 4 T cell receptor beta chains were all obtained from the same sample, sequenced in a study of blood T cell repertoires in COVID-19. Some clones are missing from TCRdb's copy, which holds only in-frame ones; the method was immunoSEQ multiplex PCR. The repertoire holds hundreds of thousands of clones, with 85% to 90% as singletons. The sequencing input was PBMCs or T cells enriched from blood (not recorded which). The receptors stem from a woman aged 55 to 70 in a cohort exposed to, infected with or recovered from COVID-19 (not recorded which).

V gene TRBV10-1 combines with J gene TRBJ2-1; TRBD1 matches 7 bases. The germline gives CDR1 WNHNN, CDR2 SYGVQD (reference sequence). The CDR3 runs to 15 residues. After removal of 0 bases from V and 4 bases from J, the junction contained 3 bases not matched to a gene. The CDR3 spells CASSESGTAYNEQFF. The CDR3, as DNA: TGCGCCAGCAGTGAGTCGGGGACAGCTTACAATGAGCAGTTCTTC.

CDR3 sequence: CATSGSSGRAYNEQFF. The CDR3 nucleotides read TGTGCCACCAGTGGGTCTAGCGGGAGGGCGTACAATGAGCAGTTCTTC. The chain employs TRBV24-1 and TRBJ2-1, with 12 nucleotides matching TRBD2. The V gene end was trimmed by 5 bases and the J gene end by 4 bases; junction bases not matched to a gene: 5. CDR3 length equals 16 residues. Germline V gene data show CDR1 as KGHDR and CDR2 as SFDVKD.

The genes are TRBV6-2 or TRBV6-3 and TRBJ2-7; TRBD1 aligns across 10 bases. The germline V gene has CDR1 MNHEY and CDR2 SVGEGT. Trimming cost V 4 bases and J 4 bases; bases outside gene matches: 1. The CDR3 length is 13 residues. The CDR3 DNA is TGTGCCAGCAGTTGGGACAGGGGATACGAGCAGTACTTC. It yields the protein CASSWDRGYEQYF.

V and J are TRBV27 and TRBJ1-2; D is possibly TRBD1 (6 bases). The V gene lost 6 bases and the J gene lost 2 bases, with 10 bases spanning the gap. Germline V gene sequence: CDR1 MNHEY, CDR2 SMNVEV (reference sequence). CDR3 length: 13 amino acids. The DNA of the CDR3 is TGTGCCAGCAGCCCCCAGGGGAACTATGGCTACACCTTC. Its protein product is CASSPQGNYGYTF.